This entry concerns a single T cell receptor (beta chain). Antigen: not known. The CDR3 is made up of 12 amino acids. The V segment lost 4 bases and the J segment 8 bases; nucleotides outside the gene matches: 5. Germline V gene data show CDR1 as SGHDT and CDR2 as YYEEEE. The record originates from a study of graft-versus-host responses after intestinal transplantation. About the study: Multivisceral, liver-intestinal, or isolated intestinal transplants were received by the recipients. Anti-thymocyte globulin induction, then tacrolimus and steroids for around 3 years, went to all recipients.

Investigators treated the graft tissue so that it released intraepithelial and lamina propria lymphocytes. Study outcomes and limitations: Circulating GvH clone levels at their peak were associated with HvG declines (early post-transplant).

This table comes from immunoSEQ multiplex PCR, and its TCRdb copy is limited to in-frame clones, with some not included. The data show about 11,000 clones, about 80% seen once. The sample in question was ileum tissue, obtained 23 days after intestinal transplant. The sequence derives from a human patient who received an intestinal transplant, so some T cells may come from the graft donor. The chain carries TRBV5-6 and TRBJ1-1, with 7 bases matching TRBD1. This CDR3 reads CASSPGTDEAFF. Written as DNA, the CDR3 is TGTGCCAGCAGCCCCGGGACAGACGAAGCTTTCTTT.